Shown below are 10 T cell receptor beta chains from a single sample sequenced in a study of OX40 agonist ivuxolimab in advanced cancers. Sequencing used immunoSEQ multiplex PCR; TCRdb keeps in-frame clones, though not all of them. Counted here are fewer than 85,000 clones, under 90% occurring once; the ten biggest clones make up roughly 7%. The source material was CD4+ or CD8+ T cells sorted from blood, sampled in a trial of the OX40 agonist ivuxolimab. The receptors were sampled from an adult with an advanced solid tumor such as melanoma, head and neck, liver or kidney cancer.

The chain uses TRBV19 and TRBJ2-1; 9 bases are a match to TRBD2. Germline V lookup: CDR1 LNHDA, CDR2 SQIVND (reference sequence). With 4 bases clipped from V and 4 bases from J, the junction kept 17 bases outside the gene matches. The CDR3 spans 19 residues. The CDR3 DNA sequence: TGTGCCAGTAGTAACCCGGGGAAAAGCGGGAGGAACAGGTACAATGAGCAGTTCTTC. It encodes CASSNPGKSGRNRYNEQFF.

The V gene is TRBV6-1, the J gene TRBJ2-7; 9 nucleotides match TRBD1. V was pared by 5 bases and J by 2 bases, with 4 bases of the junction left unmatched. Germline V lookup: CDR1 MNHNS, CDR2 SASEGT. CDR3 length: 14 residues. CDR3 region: CASSLTGGTYEQYF. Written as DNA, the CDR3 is TGTGCCAGCAGTTTAACAGGGGGCACCTACGAGCAGTACTTC.

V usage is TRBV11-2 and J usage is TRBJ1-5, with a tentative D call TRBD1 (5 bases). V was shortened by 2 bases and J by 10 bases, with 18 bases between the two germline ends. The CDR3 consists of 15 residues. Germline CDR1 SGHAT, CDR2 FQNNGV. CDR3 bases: TGTGCCAGCAGCTTACAGGGAGGGGTGGACGGACCCCAGCATTTT. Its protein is CASSLQGGVDGPQHF.

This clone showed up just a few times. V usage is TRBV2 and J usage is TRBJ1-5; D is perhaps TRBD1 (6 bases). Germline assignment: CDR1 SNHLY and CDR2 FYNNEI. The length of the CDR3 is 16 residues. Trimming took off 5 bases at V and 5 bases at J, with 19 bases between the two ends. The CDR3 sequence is CASSTNTGSSDQPQHF. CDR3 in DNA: TGTGCCAGCAGTACTAACACAGGGAGTAGTGATCAGCCCCAGCATTTT.

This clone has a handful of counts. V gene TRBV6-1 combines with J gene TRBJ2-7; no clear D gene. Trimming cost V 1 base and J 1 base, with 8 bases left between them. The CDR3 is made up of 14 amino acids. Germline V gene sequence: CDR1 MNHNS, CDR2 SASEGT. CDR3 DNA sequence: TGTGCCAGCAGTGAAGAGCCACGTTCCTACGAGCAGTACTTC. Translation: CASSEEPRSYEQYF.

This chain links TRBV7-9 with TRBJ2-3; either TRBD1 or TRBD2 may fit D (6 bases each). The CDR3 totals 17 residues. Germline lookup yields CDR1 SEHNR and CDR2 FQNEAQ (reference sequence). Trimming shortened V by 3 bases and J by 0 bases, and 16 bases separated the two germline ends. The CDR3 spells CASSFRGGGTSTDTQYF. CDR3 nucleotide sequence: TGTGCCAGCAGCTTTCGGGGTGGCGGGACAAGCACAGATACGCAGTATTTT. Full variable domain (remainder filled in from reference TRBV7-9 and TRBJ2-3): DTGVSQNPRHKITKRGQNVTFRCDPISEHNRLYWYRQTLGQGPEFLTYFQNEAQLEKSRLLSDRFSAERPKGSFSTLEIQRTEQGDSAMYLCASSFRGGGTSTDTQYFGPGTRLTVL.

The CDR3: CAISDFVAGGTDTQYF. The CDR3 DNA reads TGTGCCATCAGTGACTTTGTAGCGGGGGGCACAGATACGCAGTATTTT. V and J are TRBV10-3 and TRBJ2-3, with 9 bases aligning to TRBD2. Losses at the gene ends were 3 bases for V and 1 base for J; bases not matched to a gene: 5. This CDR3 has 16 amino acids. Germline lookup yields CDR1 ENHRY and CDR2 SYGVKD.

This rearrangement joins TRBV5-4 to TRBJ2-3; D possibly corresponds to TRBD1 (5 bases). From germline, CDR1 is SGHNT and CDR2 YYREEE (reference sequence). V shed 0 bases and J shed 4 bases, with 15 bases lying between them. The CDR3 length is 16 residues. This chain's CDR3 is CASSLAAQGRADTQYF. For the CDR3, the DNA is TGTGCCAGCAGCTTGGCTGCCCAGGGTAGGGCAGATACGCAGTATTTT.

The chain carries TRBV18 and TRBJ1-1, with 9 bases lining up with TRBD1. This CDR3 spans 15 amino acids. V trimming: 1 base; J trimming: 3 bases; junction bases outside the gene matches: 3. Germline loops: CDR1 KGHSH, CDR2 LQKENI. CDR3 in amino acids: CASSPLGQGYTEAFF. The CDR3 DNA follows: TGTGCCAGCTCACCACTGGGACAGGGCTACACTGAAGCTTTCTTT.

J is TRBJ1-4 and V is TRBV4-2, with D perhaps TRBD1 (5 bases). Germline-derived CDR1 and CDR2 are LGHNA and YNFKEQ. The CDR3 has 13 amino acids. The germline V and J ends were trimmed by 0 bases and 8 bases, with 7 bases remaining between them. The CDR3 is CASSQETDEKLFF. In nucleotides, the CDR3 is TGTGCCAGCAGCCAAGAGACAGACGAAAAACTGTTTTTT.